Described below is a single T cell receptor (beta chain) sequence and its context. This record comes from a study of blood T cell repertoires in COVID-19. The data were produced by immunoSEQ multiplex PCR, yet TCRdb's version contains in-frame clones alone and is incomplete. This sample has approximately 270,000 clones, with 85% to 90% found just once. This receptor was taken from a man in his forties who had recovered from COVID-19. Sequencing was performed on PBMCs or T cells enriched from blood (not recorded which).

The DNA for the CDR3 is TGTGCCAGCAGCTCCCAGACAGGGGGTAATGAAAAACTGTTTTTT. Its translation is CASSSQTGGNEKLFF. The chain carries TRBV28 and TRBJ1-4; TRBD1 aligns across 9 bases. The CDR3 contains 15 residues. Germline CDR1 reads MDHEN; CDR2 reads SYDVKM. V dropped 6 bases and J dropped 4; count of bases not matched to a gene: 6.